These T cell receptor beta chains were read from a single sample in a study of post-analysis software for immune sequencing data. In TCRdb, the PCR reads were re-called with MiXCR into one record per CDR3 protein. Of around 500,000 distinct CDR3 sequences listed, approximately 34% are singletons. The sequenced material came from blood. These receptors were collected from a girl younger than 18 with multiple sclerosis. The CDR3 runs from the conserved cysteine through the conserved F or W. A D gene is named only where the DNA matches it firmly. A clone size is listed for some rows: how often the clone was seen (once, few, many), or a class if it is expanded.

TRBJ1-2 TRBD1 15 - TRBV4-1 TGCGCCAGCAGCCCAGAACTTGACAGGGACCATGGCTACACCTTC CASSPELDRDHGYTF
TRBJ2-7 - 13 few TRBV5-5 TGTGCCAGCAGCCTGTGGGGCGGCGTCGAGCAGTACTTC CASSLWGGVEQYF
TRBJ2-2 - 16 - TRBV5-1 TGCGCCAGCAGCCCCCGGCTTCTGGGGGGCGCCGGGGAGCTGTTTTTT CASSPRLLGGAGELFF
TRBJ2-7 TRBD2 15 few TRBV10-3 TGTGCCATCAGTGAGTCGGGACTAGCTACCTACGAGCAGTACTTC CAISESGLATYEQYF
TRBJ1-2 - 16 few TRBV5-1 TGCGCCAGCAGCTTGGACCCTGCGACGGCCGACTATGGCTACACCTTC CASSLDPATADYGYTF
TRBJ1-6 - 15 many TRBV12-3/TRBV12-4 TGTGCCAGCAGTTTGGTGGCAGGGCATAATTCACCCCTCCACTTT CASSLVAGHNSPLHF
TRBJ2-7 TRBD2 15 - TRBV18 TGTGCCAGCTCACCACCCCTAGCGGGGGGCTACGAGCAGTACTTC CASSPPLAGGYEQYF
TRBJ2-6 - 17 few TRBV9 TGTGCCAGCAGCGTAGATGAGGTATGGGCGGTAGCCAACGTCCTGACTTTC CASSVDEVWAVANVLTF
TRBJ1-2 - 15 once TRBV28 TGTGCCAGCAGTATGCGACAGGCGCACCTATATGGCTACACCTTC CASSMRQAHLYGYTF
TRBJ2-3 TRBD2 17 - TRBV5-1 TGCGCCAGCAGCTTTACTAGCGGGGGACAATACACAGATACGCAGTATTTT CASSFTSGGQYTDTQYF
TRBJ2-2 - 16 - TRBV29-1 TGCAGCGCTGCCCCGGGGTTCTGGGGAAACACCGGGGAGCTGTTTTTT CSAAPGFWGNTGELFF
TRBJ2-5 TRBD1 14 - TRBV6-5 TGTGTCAGCTCTCGGACAGGGGTAAAAGAGACCCAGTACTTC CVSSRTGVKETQYF
TRBJ2-5 TRBD1 15 - TRBV7-3 TGTGCCAGCAGCTTCACCGGGACAGGGTCGGAGACCCAGTACTTC CASSFTGTGSETQYF
TRBJ1-2 TRBD1 15 few TRBV6-5 TGTGCCAGCAGCCGGAGGGACAGCCCTAACTATGGCTACACCTTC CASSRRDSPNYGYTF
TRBJ1-2 - 14 - TRBV7-9 TGTGCCAGCAGCTTCGCCGGGGGACTCTATGGCTACACCTTC CASSFAGGLYGYTF
TRBJ1-2 TRBD1 16 - TRBV5-1 TGCGCCAGCAGCTTGGGGACAGGGTCATCTAACTATGGCTACACCTTC CASSLGTGSSNYGYTF
TRBJ1-2 - 17 - TRBV27 TGTGCCAGCAGTTTCCGGGACACGGACCAGCTTGGCTATGGCTACACCTTC CASSFRDTDQLGYGYTF
TRBJ2-4 TRBD2 18 - TRBV28 TGTGCCAGCAGTTTCGTTCGGGGAGGGAATCTAGCCAAAAACATTCAGTACTTC CASSFVRGGNLAKNIQYF
TRBJ2-2 - 13 - TRBV3-1 TGTGCCAGCAGCCAGGGGCACACCGGGGAGCTGTTTTTT CASSQGHTGELFF
TRBJ1-4 - 13 few TRBV6-1 TGTGCCAGCTTAAGTTTTCGGTCTGAAAAACTGTTTTTT CASLSFRSEKLFF
TRBJ2-1 TRBD2 15 few TRBV7-9 TGTGCCAGCAGCTTAATAGCGGGGAGGCGGAATGAGCAGTTCTTC CASSLIAGRRNEQFF
TRBJ1-2 - 14 few TRBV20-1 TGCAGTGCTAGTGAGGCAGCGCCTGACCATGGCTACACCTTC CSASEAAPDHGYTF
TRBJ1-2 TRBD1 15 few TRBV12-3/TRBV12-4 TGTGCCAGCAGTTTAGACGGGACAGGACGCTATGGCTACACCTTC CASSLDGTGRYGYTF
TRBJ2-1 - 12 many TRBV11-2 TGTGCCAGCAGCCCCGGGGTCAATGAGCAGTTCTTC CASSPGVNEQFF
TRBJ2-5 - 15 - TRBV5-6 TGTGCCAGCAGCCCGGGGGACCGAAATGGTGAGACCCAGTACTTC CASSPGDRNGETQYF
TRBJ2-1 - 16 few TRBV20-1 TGCAGTGCCCAACCCCTGGGGGGCGGGGGTATAGATGAGCAGTTCTTC CSAQPLGGGGIDEQFF
TRBJ2-7 - 14 few TRBV5-6 TGTGCCAGCAGCTTTATCAGGGCAGGTTACGAGCAGTACTTC CASSFIRAGYEQYF
TRBJ1-3 - 14 - TRBV19 TGTGCCAGTACCGGGATGCCGGCGGGAAACACCATATATTTT CASTGMPAGNTIYF
TRBJ2-2 - 16 - TRBV5-1 TGCGCCAGCAGCTTGACTGCCGGCCTCAACACCGGGGAGCTGTTTTTT CASSLTAGLNTGELFF
TRBJ1-1 - 14 - TRBV27 TGTGCCAGCAGTTTAACGGGGTTGAACACTGAAGCTTTCTTT CASSLTGLNTEAFF
TRBJ2-3 - 15 - TRBV6-1 TGTGCCAGCATAAATCCCGGGACTAGCACAGATACGCAGTATTTT CASINPGTSTDTQYF
TRBJ2-3 TRBD2 14 - TRBV20-1 TGCAGTGCTCTAGCGGGGTTAGGCACAGATACGCAGTATTTT CSALAGLGTDTQYF
TRBJ2-3 TRBD2 17 - TRBV10-3 TGTGCCATCAGTGAGTCGACTAGCCAACAATACACAGATACGCAGTATTTT CAISESTSQQYTDTQYF
TRBJ2-3 - 15 - TRBV5-1 TGCGCCAGCAGCTTTATGCAGGGTAGGACAGATACGCAGTATTTT CASSFMQGRTDTQYF
TRBJ2-7 - 13 - TRBV12-3/TRBV12-4 TGTGCCAGCAGTTTCGGCCTGGCCTACGAGCAGTACTTC CASSFGLAYEQYF
TRBJ2-7 - 12 few TRBV7-9 TGTGCCAGCTGGGAGGAGACCTACGAGCAGTACTTC CASWEETYEQYF
TRBJ2-7 TRBD1 14 - TRBV6-1 TGTGCCAGCACCGGGACAGGGGGGTCCTACGAGCAGTACTTC CASTGTGGSYEQYF
TRBJ2-5 - 18 - TRBV4-1 TGCGCCAGCAGCCAAGAGTGGAGGACTACTTCACAAGAAGAGACCCAGTACTTC CASSQEWRTTSQEETQYF
TRBJ2-4 - 16 - TRBV19 TGTGCCAGTAGTATAGAGAAGGTAGCCAGGGAAAACATTCAGTACTTC CASSIEKVARENIQYF
TRBJ2-5 TRBD2 16 - TRBV2 TGTGCCAGCAGATCTCTTAGCGGGGCGGATCAAGAGACCCAGTACTTC CASRSLSGADQETQYF
TRBJ1-6 - 13 few TRBV19 TGTGCCAGTATCGCCGGGATAGGGTCACCCCTCCACTTT CASIAGIGSPLHF
TRBJ2-1 TRBD2 14 few TRBV20-1 TGCAGTGCTAACCTGGGACTAATATACAATGAGCAGTTCTTC CSANLGLIYNEQFF
TRBJ2-7 - 15 - TRBV5-1 TGCGCCAGCAGCTTGGCCCCAACGTCGGACTACGAGCAGTACTTC CASSLAPTSDYEQYF
TRBJ1-1 - 13 few TRBV7-2 TGTGCCAGCAGCTCAGAACGGACCCTGGGTGCTTTCTTT CASSSERTLGAFF
TRBJ2-5 TRBD2 15 many TRBV6-6 TGTGCCAGCAGTTACTCTACTAGCGGGGAGGGGACCCAGTACTTC CASSYSTSGEGTQYF
TRBJ1-1 - 16 - TRBV4-1 TGCGCCGGCAGCCTACGAAAGGGGGAACCCAACACTGAAGCTTTCTTT CAGSLRKGEPNTEAFF
TRBJ2-5 - 16 few TRBV5-1 TGCGCCAGCAGCTTCAGAACAGGGAGGTACCAAGAGACCCAGTACTTC CASSFRTGRYQETQYF
TRBJ2-3 - 14 - TRBV20-1 TGCAGTGCTAGTCCACGTGTACCGGGCGATACGCAGTATTTT CSASPRVPGDTQYF
TRBJ2-7 TRBD1 12 once TRBV20-1 TGCAGTAAGTCGCCGACAGGGGACGAGCAGTACTTC CSKSPTGDEQYF
TRBJ2-7 - 15 - TRBV20-1 TGCAGTGCGGAGGTGGGGGAGGTGCTAGGCAATGAGCAGTACTTC CSAEVGEVLGNEQYF
TRBJ1-5 - 17 - TRBV5-1 TGCGCCAGCAGCTTGGGGTTGGGGCGAGATAGCAATCAGCCCCAGCATTTT CASSLGLGRDSNQPQHF
TRBJ2-5 TRBD2 15 few TRBV7-2 TGTGCCAGCAGCTTAATTCTAGCGGGGGATGGGACCCAGTACTTC CASSLILAGDGTQYF
TRBJ1-2 TRBD1 15 - TRBV11-2 TGTGCCAGCAGCCGGCCGGGACAGGGGTTGTATGGCTACACCTTC CASSRPGQGLYGYTF
TRBJ1-2 - 13 few TRBV5-1 TGCGCCAGCAGCACGGAGGGAGGTCGTGGCTACACCTTC CASSTEGGRGYTF
TRBJ2-1 - 15 once TRBV15 TGTGCCACGGGGGCGGGGACAGACCGTTACAATGAGCAGTTCTTC CATGAGTDRYNEQFF